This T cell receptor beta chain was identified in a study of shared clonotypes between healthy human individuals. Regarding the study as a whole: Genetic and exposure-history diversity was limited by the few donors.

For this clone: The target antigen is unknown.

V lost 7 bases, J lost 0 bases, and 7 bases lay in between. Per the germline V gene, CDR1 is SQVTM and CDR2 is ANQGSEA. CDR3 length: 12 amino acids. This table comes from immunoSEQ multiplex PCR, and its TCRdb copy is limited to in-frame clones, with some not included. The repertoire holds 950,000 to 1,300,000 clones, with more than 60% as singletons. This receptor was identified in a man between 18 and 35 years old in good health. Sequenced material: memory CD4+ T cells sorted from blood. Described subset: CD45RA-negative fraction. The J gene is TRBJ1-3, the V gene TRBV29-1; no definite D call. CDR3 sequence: CSATRSGNTIYF. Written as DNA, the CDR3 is TGCAGCGCCACACGCTCTGGAAACACCATATATTTT.